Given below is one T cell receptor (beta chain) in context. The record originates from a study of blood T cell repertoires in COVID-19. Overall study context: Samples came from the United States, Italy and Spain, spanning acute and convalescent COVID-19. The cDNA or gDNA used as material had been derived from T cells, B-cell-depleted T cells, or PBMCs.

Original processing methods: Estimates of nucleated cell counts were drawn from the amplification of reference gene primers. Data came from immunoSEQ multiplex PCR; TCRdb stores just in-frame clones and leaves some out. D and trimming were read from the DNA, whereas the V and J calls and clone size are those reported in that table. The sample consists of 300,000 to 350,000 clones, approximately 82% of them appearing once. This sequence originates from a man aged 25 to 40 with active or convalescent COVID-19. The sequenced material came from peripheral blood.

The CDR3 protein is CASSQGERGAYEQYF. The CDR3 DNA reads as TGCGCCAGCAGCCAAGGGGAGCGGGGCGCCTACGAGCAGTACTTC. V is TRBV4-3 and J is TRBJ2-7; 7 positions match TRBD2. V was pared by 1 base and J by 2 bases, with 5 bases of the junction left unmatched. Germline V gives CDR1 LGHNA, CDR2 YSLEER. There are 15 residues in the CDR3.